This entry is about one T cell receptor beta chain. This specimen belongs to a study of blood T cell repertoires in COVID-19. The CDR3 contains 16 residues. V dropped 3 bases and J dropped 5; count of bases not matched to a gene: 9. Germline values: CDR1 LNHDA, CDR2 SQIVND (reference sequence). Authors' processing steps: From reference gene primer amplification, estimates of nucleated cell counts were derived. The repertoire was sequenced with immunoSEQ multiplex PCR; TCRdb's copy has only in-frame clones and lacks some. V, J and clone size derive from that table, while D and trimming were established from the DNA sequence. Among 400,000 to 450,000 clones listed, about 90% were seen once.

The sample comprised peripheral blood. J is TRBJ2-7 and V is TRBV19; 11 nucleotides line up with TRBD2. This sequence was found in a man between 18 and 29 years old with COVID-19, enrolled during active disease. CDR3 sequence reads: CASSIQLAGDEDEQYF. CDR3 nucleotides: TGTGCCAGTAGTATCCAACTAGCGGGGGACGAAGACGAGCAGTACTTC.